This is a list of T cell receptor beta chains from one sample in a study of T cells in Graves' hyperthyroidism and ophthalmopathy. TCRdb re-called the multiplex PCR reads with MiXCR, one entry per CDR3 protein. Here the sample spans approximately 400,000 distinct CDR3 sequences, 13% to 15% being singletons. Material for sequencing was blood. The receptors stem from a woman in her 30s with Graves' ophthalmopathy. The CDR3 runs from the conserved cysteine through the conserved F or W. D genes are given only for firm matches. Size values are once, few and many counts, or a class for expanded clones, and some rows have none.

j_call	v_call	cdr3_length	clone_size	d_call	cdr3_aa	cdr3_nt
TRBJ2-1	TRBV3-1	12	many	NA	CASSRRPNEQFF	TGTGCCAGCAGCCGGAGACCCAATGAGCAGTTCTTC
TRBJ2-2	TRBV5-1	16	many	TRBD1	CASSSGQGRAGGELFF	TGCGCCAGCAGCTCCGGACAGGGAAGGGCCGGTGGGGAGCTGTTTTTT
TRBJ1-5	TRBV2	14	many	NA	CASRAGSAAQPQHF	TGTGCCAGCAGGGCGGGTTCGGCGGCTCAGCCCCAGCATTTT
TRBJ1-4	TRBV7-2	15	few	NA	CASSLGYIRDEKLFF	TGTGCCAGCAGCTTAGGGTATATCAGGGATGAAAAACTGTTTTTT
TRBJ1-5	TRBV20-1	16	many	TRBD1	CSARPGQGGGNQPQHF	TGCAGTGCTAGACCTGGACAGGGGGGAGGCAATCAGCCCCAGCATTTT
TRBJ2-1	TRBV11-3	14	many	NA	CASSSTRGYNEQFF	TGTGCCAGCAGCTCGACTAGAGGGTACAATGAGCAGTTCTTC
TRBJ1-5	TRBV20-1	17	many	TRBD1	CSAKLGTGGGSNQPQHF	TGCAGTGCAAAACTCGGGACAGGGGGAGGTAGCAATCAGCCCCAGCATTTT
TRBJ2-7	TRBV28	18	many	TRBD2	CASSLTGLAVLSSYEQYF	TGTGCCAGCAGTTTAACCGGGCTAGCGGTCTTAAGCTCCTACGAGCAGTACTTC
TRBJ1-1	TRBV30	13	many	TRBD1	CAWTRGTYTEAFF	TGTGCCTGGACCAGGGGGACCTACACTGAAGCTTTCTTT
TRBJ2-1	TRBV6-2/TRBV6-3	16	NA	TRBD2	CASGHRGGVSYNEQFF	TGTGCCAGCGGCCACCGGGGGGGGGTATCCTACAATGAGCAGTTCTTC
TRBJ2-1	TRBV9	15	few	TRBD1	CASSSSGQVYNEQFF	TGTGCCAGCAGTTCCTCGGGACAGGTCTACAATGAGCAGTTCTTC
TRBJ1-2	TRBV6-1	15	many	TRBD1	CASSDRGRWDYGYTF	TGTGCCAGCAGCGACAGGGGACGGTGGGACTATGGCTACACCTTC
TRBJ2-3	TRBV30	13	many	TRBD2	CALGAGGTDTQYF	TGTGCCTTGGGGGCGGGGGGTACAGATACGCAGTATTTT
TRBJ1-2	TRBV28	13	many	NA	CASSPALGYGYTF	TGTGCCAGCAGTCCAGCCCTTGGGTATGGCTACACCTTC
TRBJ2-7	TRBV6-5	13	few	NA	CASSYSGAGEQYF	TGTGCCAGCAGTTACTCAGGGGCGGGGGAGCAGTACTTC
TRBJ2-3	TRBV29-1	15	many	TRBD2	CSVEDRGGRTDTQYF	TGCAGCGTTGAAGATCGGGGGGGTCGGACAGATACGCAGTATTTT
TRBJ2-1	TRBV29-1	9	NA	NA	CSDIRGQFF	TGCAGCGATATCAGGGGGCAGTTCTTC
TRBJ2-1	TRBV7-3	13	many	NA	CASSPGALGEQFF	TGTGCCAGCAGCCCCGGGGCGTTGGGTGAGCAGTTCTTC
TRBJ1-1	TRBV27	15	many	NA	CASSFPALELGEAFF	TGTGCCAGCAGTTTTCCCGCCCTGGAGCTCGGTGAAGCTTTCTTT